This TCR beta chain was identified during a study of blood T cell repertoires in COVID-19. As handled by the study authors: It was from reference gene primer amplification that nucleated cell counts were estimated. Assay: immunoSEQ multiplex PCR; the TCRdb copy retains only in-frame clones and omits some. That table is the source of V, J and clone size, and D and trimming were worked out from the DNA. The repertoire holds about 300,000 clones, under 90% seen once, with 1.5% to 2% in the top ten. In its sample, this clone was seen many times. This CDR3 comprises 18 residues. Germline V gives CDR1 LGHDT, CDR2 YNNKEL (reference sequence). V gave up 0 bases and J gave up 0 bases, with 17 bases separating them. Seattle patients were enrolled while actively infected and followed longitudinally.

Sequenced: peripheral blood. The V gene is TRBV3-1 (or the pseudogene TRBV3-2), the J gene TRBJ1-2, with D perhaps TRBD1 (6 bases). This receptor was obtained from a woman younger than 45 with COVID-19, enrolled during active disease. This CDR3 is CASSQDLRGGHSNYGYTF. The CDR3 bases are TGTGCCAGCAGCCAAGATCTGAGAGGGGGACACTCTAACTATGGCTACACCTTC.